Shown below are 6 T cell receptor beta chains from a single sample sequenced in a study of T cell repertoires in cytomegalovirus infection. TCRdb redid the calling of the reads with MiXCR, one entry per CDR3 protein. The table lists 45,000 to 75,000 distinct CDR3 sequences, roughly 32% of them singletons. No cognate antigen is known for these TCRs. Sequencing was done on a sample of PBMCs, sequenced either directly or after in vitro stimulation (not recorded which). These receptors were taken from a human donor in good health (CMV status not recorded). Some clones in this sample may be carry-over from other donors' samples.

This clonotype was observed a handful of times. The chain is built from TRBV5-1 and TRBJ1-5; D gene ambiguous. Germline CDR1 and CDR2: SGHRS and YFSETQ. CDR3 length equals 13 residues. V shed 2 bases and J shed 4 bases, with 7 bases lying between them. The CDR3 protein is CASSLTPNQPQHF. In DNA, the CDR3 is TGCGCCAGCAGCTTAACACCTAATCAGCCCCAGCATTTT.

The V gene is TRBV12-3 or TRBV12-4, the J gene TRBJ2-3; possibly TRBD2 for D (5 bases). V lost 7 bases, J lost 8 bases, and 10 bases lay in between. This CDR3 is built from 11 residues. CDR3 sequence reads: CASTPGGTQYF. In DNA form, the CDR3 reads TGTGCCAGCACTCCCGGAGGTACGCAGTATTTT.

This clonotype was picked up a small number of times. This chain joins TRBV7-2 and TRBJ2-6; no definite D call. The V gene's germline CDR1 is SGHTA and CDR2 FQGNSA. This CDR3 is built from 13 residues. V was shortened by 5 bases and J by 4 bases, with 6 bases between the two germline ends. The CDR3 is CASSPPGANVLTF. The CDR3 coding sequence is TGTGCCAGCAGCCCCCCCGGGGCCAACGTCCTGACTTTC.

CDR3 sequence reads: CASSFDGGAAYNEQFF. DNA of the CDR3: TGTGCCAGCAGCTTTGATGGCGGCGCCGCCTACAATGAGCAGTTCTTC. The chain combines TRBV5-4 with TRBJ2-1; D gene ambiguous. This CDR3 comprises 16 residues. V shed 2 bases and J shed 2 bases, with 14 bases lying between them. Germline lookup yields CDR1 SGHNT and CDR2 YYREEE (reference sequence).

This clonotype has only a few counts. V gene TRBV5-1 combines with J gene TRBJ2-1, with 8 bases that match TRBD2. The CDR3 consists of 14 residues. Germline V gene lookup returns CDR1 SGHRS and CDR2 YFSETQ. After removal of 2 bases from V and 5 bases from J, the junction contained 3 bases not matched to a gene. This CDR3 reads CASSLSGSHNEQFF. The CDR3 DNA reads as TGCGCCAGCAGCTTAAGCGGGAGTCACAATGAGCAGTTCTTC.

This clonotype was recorded a few times. The rearrangement joins TRBV28 to TRBJ1-3; D is unclear. The germline V and J ends were trimmed by 6 bases and 0 bases, with 12 bases remaining between them. The CDR3 is 15 residues long. Germline assignment: CDR1 MDHEN and CDR2 SYDVKM. CDR3 residues: CASSTSGLSGNTIYF. The CDR3 DNA sequence: TGTGCCAGCAGCACCTCGGGTCTCTCTGGAAACACCATATATTTT.